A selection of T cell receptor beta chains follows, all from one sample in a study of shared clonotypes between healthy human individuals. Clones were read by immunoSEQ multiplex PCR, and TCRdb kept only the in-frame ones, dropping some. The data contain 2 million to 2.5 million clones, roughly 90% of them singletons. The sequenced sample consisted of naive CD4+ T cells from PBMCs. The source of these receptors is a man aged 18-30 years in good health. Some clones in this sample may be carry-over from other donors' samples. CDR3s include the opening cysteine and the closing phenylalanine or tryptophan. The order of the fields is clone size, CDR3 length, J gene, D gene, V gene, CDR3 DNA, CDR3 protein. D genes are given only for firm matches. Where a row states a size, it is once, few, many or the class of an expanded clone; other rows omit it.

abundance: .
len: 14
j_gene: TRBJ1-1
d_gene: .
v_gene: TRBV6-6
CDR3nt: TGTGCCAGCAGTTACTCCGGGGGGAGCACTGAAGCTTTCTTT
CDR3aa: CASSYSGGSTEAFF

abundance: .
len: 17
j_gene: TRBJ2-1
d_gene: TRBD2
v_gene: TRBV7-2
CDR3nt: TGTGCCAGCAGCCCTCCCGGGACTAGCGGGAGGAACAATGAGCAGTTCTTC
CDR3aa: CASSPPGTSGRNNEQFF

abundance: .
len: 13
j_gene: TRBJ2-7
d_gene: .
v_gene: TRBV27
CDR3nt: TGTGCCAGCAGTTTATTCGGGAGCCACGAGCAGTACTTC
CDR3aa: CASSLFGSHEQYF

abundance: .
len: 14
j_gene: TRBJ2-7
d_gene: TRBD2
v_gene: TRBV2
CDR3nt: TGTGCCAGCAGTGAAGGGACTAGCGGGATAGCGCAGTACTTC
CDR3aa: CASSEGTSGIAQYF

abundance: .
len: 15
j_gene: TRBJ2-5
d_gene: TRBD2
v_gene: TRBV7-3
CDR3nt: TGTGCCAGCAGCTTAATGGCGGGAGCCCAAGAGACCCAGTACTTC
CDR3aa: CASSLMAGAQETQYF

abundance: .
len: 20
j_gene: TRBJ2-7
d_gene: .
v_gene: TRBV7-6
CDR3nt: TGTGCCAGCAGCTTAGGTCCCTTGGGAGCCGGTCGACTAGAATCCTACGAGCAGTACTTC
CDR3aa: CASSLGPLGAGRLESYEQYF

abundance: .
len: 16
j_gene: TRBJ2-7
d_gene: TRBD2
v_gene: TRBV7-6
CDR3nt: TGTGCCAGCAGCTTAGAGTTTCCAGCGGGAGACTACGAGCAGTACTTC
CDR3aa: CASSLEFPAGDYEQYF

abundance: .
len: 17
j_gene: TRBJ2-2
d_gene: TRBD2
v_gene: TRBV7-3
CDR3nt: TGTGCCAGCAGCCCCGGGACTAGCGTTTCAAGGGGCGGGGAGCTGTTTTTT
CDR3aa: CASSPGTSVSRGGELFF

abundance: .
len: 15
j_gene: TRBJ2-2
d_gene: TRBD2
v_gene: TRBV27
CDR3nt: TGTGCCAGCAGTTGGACTAGCGGAAACACCGGGGAGCTGTTTTTT
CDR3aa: CASSWTSGNTGELFF

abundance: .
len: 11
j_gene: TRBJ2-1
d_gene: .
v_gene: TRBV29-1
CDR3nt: TGCAGCGTTGGGAACCGCTATGAGCAGTTCTTC
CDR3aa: CSVGNRYEQFF

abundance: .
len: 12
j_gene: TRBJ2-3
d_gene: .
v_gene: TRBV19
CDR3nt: TGTGCCAGTAACAGCTTGACAGATACGCAGTATTTT
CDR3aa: CASNSLTDTQYF

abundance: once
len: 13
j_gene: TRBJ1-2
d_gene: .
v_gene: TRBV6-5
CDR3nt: TGTGCCAGCAGTTCCCGAACCCTTCGGTCCTACACCTTC
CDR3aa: CASSSRTLRSYTF

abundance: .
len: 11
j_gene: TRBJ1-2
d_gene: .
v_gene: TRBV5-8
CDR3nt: TGTGCCAGCAGCCCATTTTATGGCTACACCTTC
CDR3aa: CASSPFYGYTF